The source of this TCR beta chain is a study of PD-L1 blockade in urothelial cancer. Sequenced by immunoSEQ multiplex PCR; TCRdb stores in-frame clones only, minus some. The profile shows approximately 79,000 clones, around four fifths of them singletons. Time point given: pretreatment peripheral blood. Each patient gave between 1 and 8 samples of peripheral blood mononuclear cells, which were collected pretreatment and during treatment. Sequencing was performed on PBMCs, taken around atezolizumab (anti-PD-L1) treatment. The TCR comes from a man between 40 and 49 years old with urothelial cancer.

The CDR3 region has the DNA TGTGCCAGCAGCTTCGACAGGGAGGAGACCCAGTACTTC. It is translated as CASSFDREETQYF. The gene calls are TRBV13 and TRBJ2-5, with 7 bases lining up with TRBD1. This CDR3 is built from 13 residues. V shed 3 bases and J 5 bases; nucleotides not matched to a gene: 3. Germline CDR1 is PRHDT and CDR2 is FYEKMQ (reference sequence).